The 18 T cell receptor beta chains reported below all come from one sample, sequenced in a study of T-cell reconstitution after alpha-beta-depleted transplantation in children. Unique molecular identifiers were used in preparing the TCRbeta library. TCRdb re-analysed the PCR reads in MiXCR, keeping a single row per CDR3 protein. The data contain 580,000 or so distinct CDR3 sequences, under 30% of them singletons. The starting material was PBMCs, mostly from graft donor cells, obtained 360 days after TCRalphabeta/CD19-depleted stem cell transplant. These TCRs come from a boy under two years old who had a stem cell transplant for acute myeloid leukemia, so the T cells may come from the graft donor.

This clonotype has only a few counts. This rearrangement joins TRBV20-1 to TRBJ2-2; unclear D gene. The germline V gene encodes CDR1 DFQATT and CDR2 SNEGSKA (reference sequence). CDR3 length: 17 residues. Trimming cost V 0 bases and J 0 bases, with 14 bases left between them. The CDR3 DNA sequence: TGCAGTGCTAGAGATGGGCGAGTTCCAGCGAACACCGGGGAGCTGTTTTTT. Protein product: CSARDGRVPANTGELFF.

V is TRBV7-3 and J is TRBJ2-1; 9 bases map to TRBD2. The CDR3 is 15 amino acids. The germline CDR1 and CDR2 sequences are SGHTA and FQGTGA. V gave up 2 bases and J gave up 8 bases; unmatched junction bases: 7. CDR3 residues: CASSLGAGGLDEQFF. CDR3 DNA sequence: TGTGCCAGCAGCTTAGGGGCGGGGGGGTTGGATGAGCAGTTCTTC.

The chain combines TRBV7-2 with TRBJ1-1, with 7 nucleotides matching TRBD1. The germline V gene encodes CDR1 SGHTA and CDR2 FQGNSA. With 1 base clipped from V and 4 bases from J, the junction kept 6 bases outside the gene matches. The CDR3 has 15 amino acids. The CDR3 loop reads CASSLGYRGFTEAFF. CDR3 bases: TGTGCCAGCAGCTTAGGGTACAGGGGTTTCACTGAAGCTTTCTTT.

This clonotype was observed many times. This chain connects TRBV28 to TRBJ1-4; D is ambiguous. The CDR3 consists of 12 residues. Germline V gene sequence: CDR1 MDHEN, CDR2 SYDVKM. Trimming stripped 5 bases from V and 4 bases from J, with 5 bases between. The CDR3, as DNA: TGTGCCAGCAGTAACCGTAATGAAAAACTGTTTTTT. Residues: CASSNRNEKLFF. Full variable domain (rest looked up from reference TRBV28 and TRBJ1-4): DVKVTQSSRYLVKRTGEKVFLECVQDMDHENMFWYRQDPGLGLRLIYFSYDVKMKEKGDIPEGYSVSREKKERFSLILESASTNQTSMYLCASSNRNEKLFFGSGTQLSVL.

In its sample, this clonotype was seen a few times. This sequence joins TRBV12-3 or TRBV12-4 and TRBJ2-7, with 8 bases matching TRBD2. There are 17 residues in the CDR3. V trimming: 6 bases; J trimming: 2 bases; junction bases outside the gene matches: 15. CDR3 sequence (DNA): TGTGCCAGCAGCCCGCTACAACAGCGGGGGCCAACCTACGAGCAGTACTTC. Protein product: CASSPLQQRGPTYEQYF.

This sequence joins TRBV12-3 or TRBV12-4 and TRBJ2-7, with 11 bases lining up with TRBD2. The CDR3 is made up of 15 amino acids. Unmatched junction bases numbered 6, after V lost 5 bases and J lost 3 bases. CDR3 sequence (DNA): TGTGCCAGCAGTCAACTAGCGGGGGCCCGCTACGAGCAGTACTTC. This sequence encodes CASSQLAGARYEQYF.

This clonotype turned up a few times. This chain uses TRBV6-1 with TRBJ2-2; TRBD1 aligns across 11 bases. Looked up from germline, CDR1 is MNHNS and CDR2 is SASEGT. Trimming took 6 bases from V and 6 from J; bases not matched to a gene: 6. The CDR3 covers 15 residues. The CDR3 DNA is TGTGCCAGCAGGCGGACAGGGGGCGCAGCCGGGGAGCTGTTTTTT. Amino acid sequence: CASRRTGGAAGELFF.

CDR3 region: CASSLKNVGSGAFF. CDR3 coding DNA: TGTGCCAGCAGCTTGAAGAACGTGGGCTCAGGGGCTTTCTTT. The chain joins TRBV7-9 to TRBJ1-1; TRBD1 is a possible D gene (5 bases). Germline V gene sequence: CDR1 SEHNR, CDR2 FQNEAQ (reference sequence). V lost 3 bases to trimming and J lost 11 bases, with 19 bases between them. This CDR3 has 14 residues. The full variable domain, rest sourced from reference TRBV7-9 and TRBJ1-1, is DTGVSQNPRHKITKRGQNVTFRCDPISEHNRLYWYRQTLGQGPEFLTYFQNEAQLEKSRLLSDRFSAERPKGSFSTLEIQRTEQGDSAMYLCASSLKNVGSGAFFGQGTRLTVV.

This clonotype was detected only a few times. The rearrangement links TRBV29-1 to TRBJ2-1; 10 positions match TRBD2. The CDR3 loop spans 13 amino acids. From germline, CDR1 is SQVTM and CDR2 ANQGSEA. Trimming removed 5 bases from V and 9 bases from J; junction bases left unmatched: 7. The CDR3 nucleotides read TGCAGCGTTAAAAGCGGGGGGGCCGGTGAGCAGTTCTTC. It specifies CSVKSGGAGEQFF.

This clonotype was counted at least ten times. The chain uses TRBV12-3 or TRBV12-4 and TRBJ2-2, with 7 nucleotides matching TRBD1. J gave up 1 base and V 10 bases, and 6 bases lay outside the gene matches. This CDR3 region has 14 residues. The CDR3 spells CANPGQENTGELFF. The DNA for the CDR3 is TGTGCCAACCCAGGACAGGAGAACACCGGGGAGCTGTTTTTT.

At least ten counts were recorded for this clonotype. V usage is TRBV4-3 and J usage is TRBJ2-1; the match to TRBD2 covers 8 bases. V trimming: 4 bases; J trimming: 4 bases; junction bases outside the gene matches: 9. Germline V gene data show CDR1 as LGHNA and CDR2 as YSLEER. This CDR3 has 16 amino acids. The CDR3 is CASSPSRTSFYNEQFF. CDR3 coding DNA: TGCGCCAGCAGCCCCAGCCGGACTAGCTTTTACAATGAGCAGTTCTTC.

The chain recombines TRBV6-2 or TRBV6-3 with TRBJ2-1; 7 positions match TRBD2. The CDR3 loop spans 12 amino acids. The germline V gene encodes CDR1 MNHEY and CDR2 SVGEGT. J lost 7 bases, V lost 5 bases, and 2 bases had no gene match. The CDR3 here is CASSRLANEQFF. The CDR3 DNA is TGTGCCAGCAGTAGACTAGCTAATGAGCAGTTCTTC.

The sample holds many counts of this clonotype. The chain recombines TRBV7-2 with TRBJ2-1; D is undetermined. Germline CDR1 reads SGHTA; CDR2 reads FQGNSA. The CDR3 spans 14 residues. Trimming left V 4 bases short and J 6 bases short, with 13 bases between. As DNA, the CDR3 is TGTGCCAGCAGCTCGCGGTCCTACACCAATGAGCAGTTCTTC. Its translation: CASSSRSYTNEQFF.

This clonotype was seen many times. This rearrangement joins TRBV20-1 to TRBJ1-1; 10 bases map to TRBD1. The J segment lost 7 bases and the V segment lost 0 bases, leaving 8 bases of the junction unmatched. Germline V lookup: CDR1 DFQATT, CDR2 SNEGSKA (reference sequence). CDR3 size: 15 residues. CDR3 bases: TGCAGTGCTAGAGATATCCGACAGGGGGCCGGTGAAGCTTTCTTT. Residues: CSARDIRQGAGEAFF.

This clonotype was recorded at least ten times. V and J are TRBV28 and TRBJ2-5, with D tentatively TRBD1 (5 bases). V was clipped by 2 bases and J by 2 bases, with 12 bases between them. The CDR3 runs to 15 residues. The germline CDR1 and CDR2 sequences are MDHEN and SYDVKM. DNA for the CDR3: TGTGCCAGCAGTTTAGGGGCAGTCCTACAAGAGACCCAGTACTTC. Its protein is CASSLGAVLQETQYF.

This clonotype has a handful of counts. This chain links TRBV5-1 with TRBJ2-4; D is perhaps TRBD1 (5 bases). Germline V gives CDR1 SGHRS, CDR2 YFSETQ. The CDR3 contains 18 residues. V dropped 0 bases and J dropped 0 bases, with 16 bases sitting between them. The CDR3 nucleotides are TGCGCCAGCAGCTTGGACGGCAGACAGCTTCTAGCCAAAAACATTCAGTACTTC. This sequence encodes CASSLDGRQLLAKNIQYF.

The genes are TRBV6-1 and TRBJ2-1; TRBD1 is a possible D gene (5 bases). The germline V and J ends were trimmed by 5 bases and 8 bases, with 10 bases remaining between them. Germline lookup yields CDR1 MNHNS and CDR2 SASEGT. The CDR3 has 12 residues. The CDR3 DNA reads as TGTGCCAGCAGTCGTCAGGGCCATGAGCAGTTCTTC. Protein product: CASSRQGHEQFF.

The CDR3 is CATSDLWGYTF. The CDR3 nucleotides are TGTGCCACCAGTGATTTGTGGGGCTACACCTTC. V and J are TRBV24-1 and TRBJ1-2; D not certain. V lost 0 bases and J lost 8, with 3 bases in between. CDR1 is KGHDR, CDR2 SFDVKD, per germline. CDR3 length: 11 amino acids.